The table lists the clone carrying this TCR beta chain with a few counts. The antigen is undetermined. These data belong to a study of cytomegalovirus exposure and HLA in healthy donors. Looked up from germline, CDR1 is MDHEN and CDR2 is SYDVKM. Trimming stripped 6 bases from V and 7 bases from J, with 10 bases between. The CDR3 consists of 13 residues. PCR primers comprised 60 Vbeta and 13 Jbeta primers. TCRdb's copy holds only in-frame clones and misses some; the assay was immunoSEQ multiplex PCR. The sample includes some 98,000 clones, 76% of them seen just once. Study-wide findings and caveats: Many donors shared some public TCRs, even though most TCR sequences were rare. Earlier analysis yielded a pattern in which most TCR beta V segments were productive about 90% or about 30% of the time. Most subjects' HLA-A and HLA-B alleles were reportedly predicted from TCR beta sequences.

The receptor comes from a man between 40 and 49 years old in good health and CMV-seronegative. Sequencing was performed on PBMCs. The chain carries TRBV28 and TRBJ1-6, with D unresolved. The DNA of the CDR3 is TGTGCCAGCAGGACTGACGGGAATTCACCCCTCCACTTT. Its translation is CASRTDGNSPLHF.